These 2 T cell receptor beta chains share one sample of origin, sequenced in a study of blood T cells in healthy people across ages. Primers used in a second PCR of about 7 to 12 cycles were a sample-barcoded 5' primer and a J-beta primer mix. A single record per CDR3 protein comes from TCRdb applying MiXCR to the 5' RACE reads. The sample has approximately 800,000 distinct CDR3 sequences; about 62% are singletons. The material sequenced was blood. All receptors derive from a man aged 25-40 years in good health.

This chain joins TRBV7-9 and TRBJ1-6; D remains unclear. Germline V gene data show CDR1 as SEHNR and CDR2 as FQNEAQ (reference sequence). The CDR3 is 13 amino acids. The ends were cut back, 4 bases at V and 5 bases at J, with 6 bases in the middle. In DNA form, the CDR3 reads TGTGCCAGCAGCTCCCCCAATAATTCACCCCTCCACTTT. Amino acid sequence: CASSSPNNSPLHF.

The rearrangement links TRBV6-5 to TRBJ2-5; a weak D match, TRBD1 (7 bases). The CDR3 contains 18 residues. In germline, CDR1 is MNHEY, CDR2 SVGAGI. With 0 bases removed from V and 1 base from J, the gap between germline ends came to 18 bases. The CDR3 DNA reads as TGTGCCAGCAGTTACTCGAGACCCACCAGGGGGGCCCAAGAGACCCAGTACTTC. Protein sequence: CASSYSRPTRGAQETQYF.